The 9 T cell receptor beta chains reported below all come from one sample, sequenced in a study of cytomegalovirus exposure and HLA in healthy donors. Clones were sequenced by immunoSEQ multiplex PCR, and TCRdb holds only the in-frame ones, with some missing. The data show about 280,000 clones, approximately 87% seen once. The sequencing sample was made of PBMCs. These receptors were obtained from a woman younger than 30 in good health and CMV-seronegative.

The chain couples TRBV29-1 to TRBJ2-5; 7 bases agree with TRBD1. CDR1 is SQVTM, CDR2 ANQGSEA, per germline. V dropped 0 bases and J dropped 4; count of bases not matched to a gene: 8. The CDR3 totals 15 residues. The CDR3 DNA sequence: TGCAGCGTTGAAGATCCAGGACAGGTCCGAGAGACCCAGTACTTC. Translation: CSVEDPGQVRETQYF.

This chain uses TRBV19 with TRBJ1-2, with 7 bases fitting TRBD1. With 5 bases clipped from V and 3 bases from J, the junction kept 6 bases outside the gene matches. The CDR3 is made up of 14 amino acids. Germline V gene data show CDR1 as LNHDA and CDR2 as SQIVND (reference sequence). The CDR3: CASSPRQGHYGYTF. CDR3 coding DNA: TGTGCCAGTAGTCCGAGACAGGGACACTATGGCTACACCTTC.

The chain joins TRBV13 to TRBJ2-7; weak D call: TRBD1 (5 bases). Germline V gene sequence: CDR1 PRHDT, CDR2 FYEKMQ (reference sequence). The CDR3 extends over 14 amino acids. The V end was cut by 5 bases, the J end by 4 bases, with 15 bases between. The CDR3 sequence is CASSTTIDSYEQYF. CDR3 sequence (DNA): TGTGCCAGCAGCACAACCATCGACAGTTACGAGCAGTACTTC. Variable domain in full (rest from reference TRBV13 and TRBJ2-7): AAGVIQSPRHLIKEKRETATLKCYPIPRHDTVYWYQQGPGQDPQFLISFYEKMQSDKGSIPDRFSAQQFSDYHSELNMSSLELGDSALYFCASSTTIDSYEQYFGPGTRLTVT.

This chain uses TRBV29-1 with TRBJ2-2, with 10 bases identical to TRBD2. Trimming at V came to 4 bases and at J to 2 bases, leaving 7 bases not matched to a gene. Germline-derived CDR1 and CDR2 are SQVTM and ANQGSEA. CDR3 length: 16 residues. The CDR3 loop reads CSVGLAGGTNTGELFF. As DNA, the CDR3 is TGCAGCGTTGGCTTAGCGGGAGGAACCAACACCGGGGAGCTGTTTTTT.

The V and J genes are TRBV7-9 and TRBJ1-5, with D hard to call. CDR1 is SEHNR and CDR2 is FQNEAQ in the germline V gene (reference sequence). The CDR3 consists of 12 residues. V lost 5 bases, J lost 5 bases, and 7 bases lay in between. CDR3 DNA: TGTGCCAGCAGCCCTCCGGATCAGCCCCAGCATTTT. Its protein product is CASSPPDQPQHF. The full variable domain, its missing parts supplied by reference TRBV7-9 and TRBJ1-5, is DTGVSQNPRHKITKRGQNVTFRCDPISEHNRLYWYRQTLGQGPEFLTYFQNEAQLEKSRLLSDRFSAERPKGSFSTLEIQRTEQGDSAMYLCASSPPDQPQHFGDGTRLSIL.

The V and J genes are TRBV5-8 and TRBJ1-5; D remains ambiguous. CDR1 and CDR2 from the germline V gene are SGHTS and YDEGEE. Deletions cut 0 bases from V and 9 bases from J, with 7 bases between. The CDR3 covers 12 residues. The CDR3 reads CASSLGKRPQHF. The CDR3 DNA reads TGTGCCAGCAGCTTGGGGAAGCGGCCCCAGCATTTT.

This clone was found once. The rearrangement uses TRBV9 and TRBJ2-3; 11 positions match TRBD2. In germline, CDR1 is SGDLS, CDR2 YYNGEE. The CDR3 is 18 residues long. J gave up 3 bases and V 0 bases, and 9 bases lay outside the gene matches. The chain's CDR3 is CASSVGGGLAERTDTQYF. DNA of the CDR3: TGTGCCAGCAGCGTAGGCGGGGGACTAGCGGAGCGGACAGATACGCAGTATTTT.

CDR3 sequence (DNA): TGTGCCAGCAGTTTACGGGGTGGGGGGGACACCATATATTTT. It specifies CASSLRGGGDTIYF. The V call is TRBV27, the J call TRBJ1-3; perhaps TRBD1 as D (5 bases). Looked up from germline, CDR1 is MNHEY and CDR2 is SMNVEV (reference sequence). Trimming left V 2 bases short and J 8 bases short, with 13 bases between. The CDR3 contains 14 residues.

This clone has only one observation. This chain joins TRBV10-1 and TRBJ2-3; weak D call: TRBD1 (7 bases). Germline V gives CDR1 WNHNN, CDR2 SYGVQD (reference sequence). The CDR3 spans 18 residues. The V end lost 3 bases, the J end lost 4 bases, and 23 bases lay between the germline ends. CDR3 sequence (DNA): TGCGCCAGCAGTGAAATAGGTAGTACGCAGGGGGGACCAGATACGCAGTATTTT. Amino acid sequence: CASSEIGSTQGGPDTQYF.